A selection of T cell receptor beta chains follows, all from one sample in a study of immune characteristics of hereditary and idiopathic chronic pancreatitis. Some clones are missing from TCRdb's copy, which holds only in-frame ones; the method was immunoSEQ multiplex PCR. The sample has about 14,000 clones; less than 85% are singletons. The material sequenced was pancreas tissue with hereditary chronic pancreatitis. These receptors were obtained from a human donor with chronic pancreatitis. Each CDR3 is given with its conserved first and last residue. The D gene is left open where the match is weak. Size is omitted from some rows. Given values are once, few, many or a class for expanded clones.

size,J,V,D,DNA,CDR3
.,TRBJ2-2,TRBV5-1,.,TGCGCCAGCAGGCCTACCGAGGACGGGGAGCTGTTTTTT,CASRPTEDGELFF
few,TRBJ2-1,TRBV11-3,TRBD2,TGTGCCAGCAGCTTAGACGGAAGCGGGACTAGCCGGAGTTATGCTGTGTCCAATGAGCAGTTCTTC,CASSLDGSGTSRSYAVSNEQFF
once,TRBJ1-5,TRBV5-1,.,TGCGCCAGCAGTCGGGATGGGATCAGCAATCAGCCCCAGCATTTT,CASSRDGISNQPQHF
medium-sized,TRBJ1-4,TRBV5-1,.,TGCGCCAGCAGCTTGGCCGGGAGTAATGAAAAACTGTTTTTT,CASSLAGSNEKLFF
.,TRBJ1-1,TRBV28,TRBD1,TGTGCCAGCAGTTTTAACGGAGGGGGCGCAGACACTGAAGCTTTCTTT,CASSFNGGGADTEAFF
few,TRBJ1-5,TRBV5-6,.,TGTGCCAGCAGCTTGGGCGGGGGGCAGGGTCAGCCCCAGCATTTT,CASSLGGGQGQPQHF
once,TRBJ2-1,TRBV28,TRBD2,TGTGCCAGCAGTTTAGTGGCGGGGGGCTCCAATGAGCAGTTCTTC,CASSLVAGGSNEQFF
.,TRBJ2-7,TRBV18,TRBD2,TGTGCCAGCTCATGGGCGGGAGCCTACGAGCAGTACTTC,CASSWAGAYEQYF
.,TRBJ2-2,TRBV20-1,.,TGCAGTGCTATTGAGGCGAACACCGGGGAGCTGTTTTTT,CSAIEANTGELFF
.,TRBJ2-7,TRBV28,.,TGTGCCAGCAGTTTGACGGACCCCTACGAGCAGTACTTC,CASSLTDPYEQYF
.,TRBJ2-7,TRBV7-2,TRBD2,TGTGCCAGCAGCTTAGCGCCGGCTAGCGGAGGCTACGAGCAGTACTTC,CASSLAPASGGYEQYF
.,TRBJ2-4,TRBV5-1,.,TGCGCCAGCAGCCCGATAACCGGGACGGACTTGAACATTCAGTACTTC,CASSPITGTDLNIQYF
.,TRBJ1-5,TRBV12-3/TRBV12-4,.,TGTGCCAGCAGTTTTTCGGAAGATCAGCCCCAGCATTTT,CASSFSEDQPQHF
.,TRBJ1-3,TRBV28,.,TGTGCCAGCAGTTTTTTTATTGCGCGGGACGTTGGAAACACCATATATTTT,CASSFFIARDVGNTIYF
.,TRBJ2-1,TRBV19,TRBD2,TGTGCCAGTAGGGGGACTAGCGGGAGGGGAGATGAGCAGTTCTTC,CASRGTSGRGDEQFF
.,TRBJ2-7,TRBV4-1,.,TGCACCAGCAGCCCCGGACTGGCCTACGAGCAGTACTTC,CTSSPGLAYEQYF
once,TRBJ2-7,TRBV7-6,TRBD2,TGTGCCAGCAGCTTAGCAGTACTAGCGGGAGCGGGTGAGCAGTACTTC,CASSLAVLAGAGEQYF
.,TRBJ1-2,TRBV4-2,.,TGTGCCAGCAGCCAGGAGAACAGCCCTTATGGCTACACCTTC,CASSQENSPYGYTF
.,TRBJ2-4,TRBV3-1/TRBV3-2,.,TGTGCCAGCAGCCAAGGGGGATACATTCAGTACTTC,CASSQGGYIQYF
.,TRBJ2-5,TRBV19,TRBD1,TGTGCCAGTAGCCAAGACAGGGGGAGATTGGAGACCCAGTACTTC,CASSQDRGRLETQYF
once,TRBJ2-1,TRBV24-1,.,TGTGCCACCAGTGACCGGGACCACTCCTACAATGAGCAGTTCTTC,CATSDRDHSYNEQFF
medium-sized,TRBJ1-5,TRBV15,.,TGTGCCACCAGCAGCTTAGGACAGCCTGATCAGCCCCAGCATTTT,CATSSLGQPDQPQHF
.,TRBJ2-5,TRBV6-1,TRBD2,TGTGCCAGCAGTGAAGGGGGGGGGAGCGGACCAGAGACCCAGTACTTC,CASSEGGGSGPETQYF
.,TRBJ1-6,TRBV9,.,TGTGCCAGCAGCGTAGCTGGGGGGAGCAATTCACCCCTCCACTTT,CASSVAGGSNSPLHF
few,TRBJ2-1,TRBV7-9,.,TGTGCCAGCAGCCTCGAGCGGGCCCTATACAATGAGCAGTTCTTC,CASSLERALYNEQFF
.,TRBJ2-1,TRBV29-1,.,TGCAGCGGGCGGGGCAATAGCGATGAGCAGTTCTTC,CSGRGNSDEQFF
.,TRBJ2-4,TRBV6-6,TRBD2,TGTGCCAGCAGTCAGGCCCAAGCGGGAGTCTTCCGCGGCCCCAAAAACATTCAGTACTTC,CASSQAQAGVFRGPKNIQYF
.,TRBJ2-5,TRBV28,.,TGTGCCAGCAGTTTCTTCAGGGGTCCGGGGGAGACCCAGTACTTC,CASSFFRGPGETQYF
.,TRBJ1-4,TRBV5-4,TRBD1,TGTGCCAGCACTCGGGGTGGCGGGACAGTTAACGAAAAACTGTTTTTT,CASTRGGGTVNEKLFF
.,TRBJ2-1,TRBV5-4,.,TGTGCCAGCAGCCTTGGGGGCGGGAGAAGCTGGAATGAGCAGTTCTTC,CASSLGGGRSWNEQFF
few,TRBJ2-5,TRBV2,.,TGTGCCAGCAGTGCAGTAGCGGTTGGGGAGACCCAGTACTTC,CASSAVAVGETQYF
.,TRBJ2-1,TRBV6-6,TRBD2,TGTGCCAGCAGCTCCCTGACTAGCGGGAGGTCCGCAACCTACAATGAGCAGTTCTTC,CASSSLTSGRSATYNEQFF
once,TRBJ1-1,TRBV5-6,TRBD1,TGTGCCAGCAGCCCCGGGACAGGGCACACTGAAGCTTTCTTT,CASSPGTGHTEAFF
large,TRBJ1-1,TRBV4-1,.,TGCGCCAGCAGCCAAACAATGGTAGGAAGCACTGAAGCTTTCTTT,CASSQTMVGSTEAFF
.,TRBJ2-1,TRBV3-1/TRBV3-2,TRBD2,TGTGCCAGCAGCCAAGGACGGTTATCGTTAGCGGGAGGCCTCACCTACAATGAGCAGTTCTTC,CASSQGRLSLAGGLTYNEQFF
.,TRBJ1-3,TRBV5-5,.,TGTGCCAGCAGCCTTCGACGGGACTCTGGAAACACCATATATTTT,CASSLRRDSGNTIYF
.,TRBJ2-3,TRBV28,TRBD1,TGTGCCAGCAGTTCGGGACAGGGGAGATCAGATACGCAGTATTTT,CASSSGQGRSDTQYF
once,TRBJ2-5,TRBV7-2,TRBD2,TGTGCCAGCAGCCGCGGGACGGGGGGGACCCAGTACTTC,CASSRGTGGTQYF
.,TRBJ1-3,TRBV30,.,TGTGCCTGGACTCGGGGGGGCATCGGTGGAAACACCATATATTTT,CAWTRGGIGGNTIYF
.,TRBJ2-7,TRBV9,.,TGTGCCAGCAGCTTAGGACAGCACTCCTACGAGCAGTACTTC,CASSLGQHSYEQYF
.,TRBJ2-7,TRBV7-2,.,TGTGCCAGCAGCTTTCCTACAGGGAAGCAGTACTTC,CASSFPTGKQYF
.,TRBJ1-3,TRBV7-9,TRBD1,TGTGCCAGCAGCGAGACAGGGAGCGGAAACACCATATATTTT,CASSETGSGNTIYF
.,TRBJ2-5,TRBV6-1,TRBD2,TGTGCCAGCAGTCAACCGGGACTAGGGGGAGAGACCCAGTACTTC,CASSQPGLGGETQYF